The 31 T cell receptor beta chains reported below all come from one sample, sequenced in a study of T cell repertoires in cytomegalovirus infection. TCRdb reprocessed the reads via MiXCR and lists one record per CDR3 protein. The data show approximately 180,000 distinct CDR3 sequences, about 15% seen once. The sample comprised CD8+ T cells from PBMCs. The receptors were sampled from a human donor in good health (CMV status not recorded). Some clones in this sample may be carry-over from other donors' samples.

This clonotype was detected only a few times. V gene TRBV12-3 or TRBV12-4 combines with J gene TRBJ2-3; 7 nucleotides match TRBD1. The CDR3 runs to 12 residues. V lost 6 bases, J lost 6 bases, and 3 bases stayed unmatched. The CDR3 spells CASSTRGDTQYF. DNA of the CDR3: TGTGCCAGCAGCACCAGGGGGGATACGCAGTATTTT.

The CDR3, as DNA: TGTGCCAGCAGTTACCCCGGGTTCGAGGTAAATGAGCAGTTCTTC. This sequence encodes CASSYPGFEVNEQFF. This chain connects TRBV6-6 to TRBJ2-1; D not certain. V lost 2 bases to trimming and J lost 7 bases, with 15 bases between them. This CDR3 region has 15 residues. Germline assignment: CDR1 MNHNY and CDR2 SVGAGI (reference sequence).

This clonotype was detected only a few times. The chain has TRBV7-8 and TRBJ2-1; 9 bases are a match to TRBD1. CDR1 is SGHVS, CDR2 FQNEAQ, per germline. The CDR3 sequence is 14 residues long. V was clipped by 9 bases and J by 9 bases; unmatched bases: 12. The CDR3 here is CASQTGTGIVEQFF. The CDR3 nucleotides read TGTGCCAGTCAGACCGGGACAGGGATCGTTGAGCAGTTCTTC.

This clonotype was seen more than once but under ten times. Here the CDR3 reads CASSQTLAGGPYEQYF. DNA of the CDR3: TGCGCCAGCAGCCAGACTTTAGCGGGGGGGCCGTACGAGCAGTACTTC. The chain joins TRBV4-1 to TRBJ2-7, with 11 bases matching TRBD2. Trimming took 3 bases from V and 4 from J; bases not matched to a gene: 8. This CDR3 has 16 amino acids. Germline V gene sequence: CDR1 MGHRA, CDR2 YSYEKL.

CDR3: CSARDQKGAGANVLTF. DNA of the CDR3: TGCAGTGCTAGAGATCAGAAGGGCGCTGGGGCCAACGTCCTGACTTTC. The chain employs TRBV20-1 and TRBJ2-6, with D hard to call. The germline V gene encodes CDR1 DFQATT and CDR2 SNEGSKA (reference sequence). Trimming stripped 0 bases from V and 2 bases from J, with 11 bases between. This CDR3 has 16 amino acids.

This clonotype was seen a handful of times. The genes are TRBV7-9 and TRBJ2-1, with TRBD2 matching over 9 bases. Looked up from germline, CDR1 is SEHNR and CDR2 is FQNEAQ (reference sequence). This CDR3 spans 16 amino acids. The junction had 11 bases not matched to a gene; V was cut back by 6 bases and J by 5 bases. CDR3 DNA: TGTGCCAGCAGTCGGCCGGGACTAGCTTCCCACAATGAGCAGTTCTTC. Translated: CASSRPGLASHNEQFF.

The genes are TRBV10-2 and TRBJ1-5; 9 bases agree with TRBD1. CDR3 length: 15 residues. The V gene's germline CDR1 is WSHSY and CDR2 SAAADI. The V segment lost 5 bases and the J segment 6 bases; nucleotides outside the gene matches: 8. The CDR3: CASSQQGAPGQPQHF. The CDR3 nucleotides read TGCGCCAGCAGTCAACAGGGGGCCCCCGGTCAGCCCCAGCATTTT.

This clonotype was detected a few times. The V call is TRBV20-1, the J call TRBJ2-3, with 11 nucleotides matching TRBD2. Germline V CDR1 and CDR2: DFQATT, SNEGSKA (reference sequence). The CDR3 contains 15 residues. The J segment lost 6 bases and the V segment lost 4 bases, leaving 9 bases of the junction unmatched. CDR3 sequence reads: CSATRGLADKDTQYF. DNA for the CDR3: TGCAGTGCTACGAGGGGACTAGCGGACAAGGATACGCAGTATTTT.

The sample holds a few counts of this clonotype. The V call is TRBV20-1, the J call TRBJ2-5; 14 bases are shared with TRBD2. Germline values: CDR1 DFQATT, CDR2 SNEGSKA (reference sequence). V was clipped by 0 bases and J by 4 bases; unmatched bases: 7. The CDR3 consists of 17 residues. The CDR3 nucleotides are TGCAGTGCTAGAGACCCGACTAGCGGGGGGGCTGGAGAGACCCAGTACTTC. As protein: CSARDPTSGGAGETQYF.

In this sample, this clonotype turned up a few times. V and J are TRBV15 and TRBJ2-1; no clear D gene. Germline V lookup: CDR1 LNHNV, CDR2 YYDKDF (reference sequence). Trimming stripped 2 bases from V and 7 bases from J, with 18 bases between. CDR3 size: 16 residues. The CDR3, as DNA: TGTGCCACCAGCAGATCGCCTTCCCTTAATCAAAATGAGCAGTTCTTC. This gives the protein CATSRSPSLNQNEQFF. Combining the CDR3 with reference TRBV15 and TRBJ2-1 gives the whole variable domain DAMVIQNPRYQVTQFGKPVTLSCSQTLNHNVMYWYQQKSSQAPKLLFHYYDKDFNNEADTPDNFQSRRPNTSFCFLDIRSPGLGDTAMYLCATSRSPSLNQNEQFFGPGTRLTVL.

This clonotype has only a few counts. J is TRBJ2-1 and V is TRBV6-2 or TRBV6-3, with 8 bases fitting TRBD1. The ends lost 2 bases at V and 5 bases at J; junction bases unmatched: 8. Germline lookup yields CDR1 MNHEY and CDR2 SVGEGT. This CDR3 region has 16 residues. CDR3 bases: TGTGCCAGCAGTTACGTGACAGGGGAACCAAACAATGAGCAGTTCTTC. This sequence encodes CASSYVTGEPNNEQFF.

This clonotype has ten or more counts. The chain employs TRBV7-8 and TRBJ2-6, with D perhaps TRBD1 or TRBD2 (6 bases each). CDR3 size: 16 residues. Trimming cost V 1 base and J 6 bases, with 13 bases left between them. Germline assignment: CDR1 SGHVS and CDR2 FQNEAQ. The CDR3 nucleotides read TGTGCCAGCAGCTTAGACGGGGGCGCAGAGGCCAACGTCCTGACTTTC. It encodes CASSLDGGAEANVLTF.

This clonotype was counted only a few times. The chain is built from TRBV14 and TRBJ2-3, with 9 bases fitting TRBD2. Germline V CDR1 and CDR2: SGHDN, FVKESK. The CDR3 consists of 18 residues. The trim removed 2 bases at V and 2 bases at J, leaving 11 bases unmatched. CDR3 sequence reads: CASSQSSGGGRDTDTQYF. The CDR3 DNA is TGTGCCAGCAGCCAAAGTAGCGGGGGAGGCCGTGACACAGATACGCAGTATTTT.

This clonotype was seen a handful of times. This rearrangement joins TRBV4-1 to TRBJ2-3; D tentatively reads TRBD1 or TRBD2 (5 bases each). The germline V and J ends were trimmed by 4 bases and 5 bases, with 16 bases remaining between them. The CDR3 length is 15 residues. Per germline, CDR1 MGHRA and CDR2 YSYEKL. The DNA for the CDR3 is TGCGCCAGCAGCCCTCCCGGGACCGAGGGAGATACGCAGTATTTT. It yields the protein CASSPPGTEGDTQYF.

Concerning this clonotype itself: The conserved final phenylalanine or tryptophan is absent from the CDR3, which likely points to a read error. The V and J genes are TRBV20-1 and TRBJ2-7; 8 nucleotides agree with TRBD1. V lost 5 bases to trimming and J lost 1 base; unmatched junction nucleotides: 13. The CDR3 covers 16 residues. CDR1 and CDR2 (germline): DFQATT, SNEGSKA (reference sequence). The CDR3 sequence is CSAPTWTGSLSYEQYS. DNA for the CDR3: TGCAGTGCTCCGACCTGGACAGGGTCCCTTTCCTACGAGCAGTACTCC.

This clonotype was counted only a few times. J is TRBJ1-1 and V is TRBV12-3 or TRBV12-4, with 10 bases aligning to TRBD1. The CDR3 contains 14 residues. The V and J ends lost 6 bases and 5 bases, in that order; junction bases with no gene match: 6. This chain's CDR3 is CASSPDRGGTEAFF. The CDR3 nucleotides are TGTGCCAGCAGCCCGGACAGGGGGGGTACTGAAGCTTTCTTT.

V usage is TRBV12-3 or TRBV12-4 and J usage is TRBJ2-7; D might be TRBD1 (6 bases). The ends were cut back, 3 bases at V and 7 bases at J, with 10 bases in the middle. The CDR3 length is 12 residues. The CDR3 loop reads CASSFPGVEQYF. The CDR3 DNA follows: TGTGCCAGCAGTTTCCCAGGGGTAGAGCAGTACTTC.

This clonotype occurred a few times. The genes are TRBV11-2 and TRBJ2-2; TRBD1 matches at 9 bases. The CDR3 has 17 amino acids. V gave up 5 bases and J gave up 4 bases; unmatched junction bases: 11. Germline V gives CDR1 SGHAT, CDR2 FQNNGV. This CDR3 reads CASSPVGQGLGTGELFF. Written as DNA, the CDR3 is TGTGCCAGCAGCCCAGTGGGACAGGGTTTAGGCACCGGGGAGCTGTTTTTT.

This chain uses TRBV5-6 with TRBJ2-2, with D tentatively TRBD2 (6 bases). The germline V and J ends were trimmed by 4 bases and 7 bases, with 23 bases remaining between them. The CDR3 has 17 amino acids. Germline assignment: CDR1 SGHDT and CDR2 YYEEEE. The CDR3 DNA reads TGTGCCAGCAGCCAACACCGTGGGGGGATGCGAAGCGGGGAGCTGTTTTTT. It encodes CASSQHRGGMRSGELFF.

The chain links TRBV7-2 to TRBJ1-3; no clear D. CDR3 length equals 11 residues. Trimming shortened V by 8 bases and J by 4 bases, and 6 bases separated the two germline ends. Per the germline V gene, CDR1 is SGHTA and CDR2 is FQGNSA. As DNA, the CDR3 is TGTGCCAGCTTGGCGGGAAACACCATATATTTT. It translates to CASLAGNTIYF.

The chain recombines TRBV14 with TRBJ1-2, with D possibly being TRBD1 (5 bases). Trimming shortened V by 3 bases and J by 4 bases, and 12 bases separated the two germline ends. The germline V gene has CDR1 SGHDN and CDR2 FVKESK. This CDR3 comprises 14 residues. The CDR3 region is CASSHRDWIYGYTF. CDR3 nucleotides: TGTGCCAGCAGCCACCGGGACTGGATCTATGGCTACACCTTC.

The chain couples TRBV20-1 to TRBJ2-7; 7 bases are a match to TRBD1. V gave up 6 bases and J gave up 7 bases; unmatched junction bases: 21. The CDR3 loop spans 16 amino acids. Germline V gene sequence: CDR1 DFQATT, CDR2 SNEGSKA (reference sequence). The CDR3 is CSAKKRQGQRPREQYF. The CDR3 nucleotides are TGCAGTGCCAAGAAGAGACAGGGACAAAGGCCGAGAGAGCAGTACTTC.

The genes are TRBV7-8 and TRBJ1-1; D may be TRBD1 (5 bases). Trimming cost V 5 bases and J 3 bases, with 10 bases left between them. In germline, CDR1 is SGHVS, CDR2 FQNEAQ. The CDR3 has 13 residues. CDR3 region: CASSPRTHTEAFF. In DNA form, the CDR3 reads TGTGCCAGCAGCCCCAGGACACACACTGAAGCTTTCTTT.

The V and J genes are TRBV4-1 and TRBJ1-2; D might be TRBD1 (6 bases). V dropped 1 base and J dropped 4 bases, with 13 bases sitting between them. Germline V gene sequence: CDR1 MGHRA, CDR2 YSYEKL. This CDR3 is built from 15 residues. The CDR3 DNA is TGCGCCAGCAGCCAAGCCGGGACAACAGGCTATGGCTACACCTTC. This sequence encodes CASSQAGTTGYGYTF.

This clonotype was observed a few times. The CDR3 loop reads CASSLGGRYYEQYF. CDR3 bases: TGTGCCAGCAGTTTAGGAGGACGGTACTACGAGCAGTACTTC. J is TRBJ2-7 and V is TRBV12-3 or TRBV12-4; D gene unclear. V was clipped by 1 base and J by 3 bases, with 10 bases between them. The CDR3 covers 14 residues.

The chain combines TRBV10-3 with TRBJ2-3; 9 bases line up with TRBD1. This CDR3 region has 15 residues. J gave up 4 bases and V 10 bases, and 12 bases lay outside the gene matches. Germline V lookup: CDR1 ENHRY, CDR2 SYGVKD. The CDR3 region has the DNA TGTGCCACCCTACGGGGACAGGGAACCCCAGATACGCAGTATTTT. Translation gives CATLRGQGTPDTQYF.

This clonotype was detected only a few times. This chain uses TRBV7-2 with TRBJ2-1, with 7 bases matching TRBD2. CDR1 and CDR2 from the germline V gene are SGHTA and FQGNSA. The V and J ends lost 5 bases and 5 bases, in that order; junction bases with no gene match: 9. The CDR3 sequence is 15 residues long. CDR3 nucleotides: TGTGCCAGCAGCAACCGGACTAGTCCCAACAATGAGCAGTTCTTC. This encodes CASSNRTSPNNEQFF.

The chain combines TRBV10-3 with TRBJ1-1; D possibly corresponds to TRBD1 (6 bases). Per germline, CDR1 ENHRY and CDR2 SYGVKD. The ends were cut back, 0 bases at V and 4 bases at J, with 12 bases in the middle. CDR3 length: 15 residues. CDR3 nucleotides: TGTGCCATCAGTGAGTCCGCTACGGGGGCCACTGAAGCTTTCTTT. Translation gives CAISESATGATEAFF.

This clonotype turned up a few times. The chain employs TRBV10-3 and TRBJ2-5; no clear D. Per the germline V gene, CDR1 is ENHRY and CDR2 is SYGVKD. The length of the CDR3 is 16 residues. Trimming shortened V by 0 bases and J by 1 base, and 12 bases separated the two germline ends. CDR3: CAISESIRAAQETQYF. CDR3 DNA: TGTGCCATCAGTGAGTCGATTAGGGCCGCCCAAGAGACCCAGTACTTC.

This clonotype is medium-sized (0.01 to 0.1%). This chain uses TRBV7-9 with TRBJ1-1; D gene unclear. Trimming removed 5 bases at V and 0 bases at J, with 19 bases between. Looked up from germline, CDR1 is SEHNR and CDR2 is FQNEAQ (reference sequence). The length of the CDR3 is 17 residues. CDR3 DNA sequence: TGTGCCAGCAGCGATGGGCCCCCGGTGGGAATGAACACTGAAGCTTTCTTT. It translates to CASSDGPPVGMNTEAFF.

In this sample, this clonotype turned up many times. The V call is TRBV7-6, the J call TRBJ1-1; D might be TRBD1 (5 bases). CDR3 size: 13 residues. The V gene lost 7 bases and the J gene lost 1 base, with 10 bases spanning the gap. The V gene's germline CDR1 is SGHVS and CDR2 FNYEAQ. CDR3 DNA sequence: TGTGCCAGCACCCTCGGGGGGAACACTGAAGCTTTCTTT. Amino acids: CASTLGGNTEAFF.